Following are 32 T cell receptor beta chains from one sample sequenced in a study of cytomegalovirus exposure and HLA in healthy donors. Primers: 60 Vbeta forward and 13 Jbeta reverse. Method: immunoSEQ multiplex PCR; TCRdb's copy keeps in-frame clones and lacks some. This sample yields under 200,000 clones, of which approximately 88% are seen a single time; less than 0.4% belongs to the top ten. Material for sequencing was PBMCs. These receptors all stem from a boy aged 2-15 years in good health and CMV-seronegative.

This rearrangement joins TRBV7-2 to TRBJ1-2, with D perhaps TRBD1 (6 bases). Trimming pared 1 base from V and 8 bases from J, leaving 11 bases between. Germline V gene sequence: CDR1 SGHTA, CDR2 FQGNSA. The CDR3 runs 13 residues. The CDR3 is CASSLVAGDGYTF. In nucleotides, the CDR3 is TGTGCCAGCAGCTTAGTTGCAGGGGACGGCTACACCTTC.

This chain uses TRBV6-1 with TRBJ2-7; 8 nucleotides line up with TRBD2. The CDR3 covers 13 residues. The J segment lost 2 bases and the V segment lost 8 bases, leaving 5 bases of the junction unmatched. Germline assignment: CDR1 MNHNS and CDR2 SASEGT. The CDR3 nucleotides read TGTGCCAGCCAGCGGGGGTACCCCTACGAGCAGTACTTC. Its protein product is CASQRGYPYEQYF.

This rearrangement joins TRBV12-5 to TRBJ2-7, with 11 bases fitting TRBD2. From germline, CDR1 is LGHNT and CDR2 FRNRAP. CDR3 length: 14 amino acids. V lost 5 bases and J lost 6; bases outside the gene matches: 6. The CDR3 sequence is CASGLRLAGSEQYF. The CDR3 DNA follows: TGTGCTAGTGGTCTCCGACTAGCGGGAAGCGAGCAGTACTTC.

J is TRBJ1-2 and V is TRBV28; 7 bases align to TRBD1. Germline CDR1 MDHEN, CDR2 SYDVKM. This CDR3 is built from 13 residues. V was pared by 7 bases and J by 8 bases, with 10 bases of the junction left unmatched. The CDR3 DNA reads as TGTGCCAGCACCAACGAGGGGGCTGGCGGCTACACCTTC. Protein sequence: CASTNEGAGGYTF.

The chain couples TRBV28 to TRBJ2-4, with 8 bases matching TRBD2. The CDR3 has 16 residues. Germline V gene data show CDR1 as MDHEN and CDR2 as SYDVKM. The V segment lost 2 bases and the J segment 4 bases; nucleotides outside the gene matches: 7. The CDR3 DNA reads TGTGCCAGCAGTTTAACTAGCGGTATTGGTAAAAACATTCAGTACTTC. This codes for CASSLTSGIGKNIQYF.

V and J are TRBV6-1 and TRBJ2-4; D perhaps matches TRBD1 (5 bases). V was cut by 1 base and J by 8 bases, with 12 bases left in between. Germline CDR1 is MNHNS and CDR2 is SASEGT. The CDR3 consists of 14 residues. The CDR3 nucleotides read TGTGCCAGCAGTGAAGGCCCAGGGTGGTACATTCAGTACTTC. It is translated as CASSEGPGWYIQYF.

This chain connects TRBV18 to TRBJ2-2, with 7 bases fitting TRBD1. The V gene's germline CDR1 is KGHSH and CDR2 LQKENI. V was pared by 3 bases and J by 3 bases, with 4 bases of the junction left unmatched. The CDR3 is 15 amino acids. CDR3 protein: CASSPSTGDTGELFF. As DNA, the CDR3 is TGTGCCAGCTCACCGTCTACAGGGGACACCGGGGAGCTGTTTTTT.

V is TRBV2 and J is TRBJ2-5, with 8 bases lining up with TRBD2. CDR1 and CDR2 (germline): SNHLY, FYNNEI. V gave up 3 bases and J gave up 3 bases; unmatched junction bases: 3. The CDR3 has 14 amino acids. The CDR3 DNA reads as TGTGCCAGCAGTGAGGGGCGGGGGGAAGAGACCCAGTACTTC. The encoded protein is CASSEGRGEETQYF. Drawing the rest from reference TRBV2 and TRBJ2-5, the complete variable domain is EPEVTQTPSHQVTQMGQEVILRCVPISNHLYFYWYRQILGQKVEFLVSFYNNEISEKSEIFDDQFSVERPDGSNFTLKIRSTKLEDSAMYFCASSEGRGEETQYFGPGTRLLVL.

CDR3 residues: CASSLPTSGRLGRTQYF. The CDR3, as DNA: TGCGCCAGCAGCCTCCCGACTAGCGGGAGGTTGGGGAGAACGCAGTATTTT. The chain employs TRBV4-1 and TRBJ2-3; TRBD2 matches 13 bases. Trimming cost V 4 bases and J 9 bases; bases outside gene matches: 13. The CDR3 runs 17 residues. In germline, CDR1 is MGHRA, CDR2 YSYEKL.

The genes are TRBV25-1 and TRBJ2-7; D is unclear. The CDR3 sequence is 15 residues long. V lost 4 bases and J lost 0, with 13 bases in between. In germline, CDR1 is MGHDK, CDR2 SYGVNS. CDR3 sequence: CASSGPLRSSYEQYF. CDR3 DNA: TGTGCCAGCAGTGGCCCGCTAAGGAGCTCCTACGAGCAGTACTTC.

V usage is TRBV4-2 and J usage is TRBJ1-1; 9 nucleotides align to TRBD1. From germline, CDR1 is LGHNA and CDR2 YNFKEQ. V gave up 5 bases and J gave up 3 bases; unmatched junction bases: 1. The CDR3 sequence is 13 residues long. The CDR3 reads CASSRDRDTEAFF. As DNA, the CDR3 is TGTGCCAGCAGCAGGGACAGGGACACTGAAGCTTTCTTT.

This chain uses TRBV18 with TRBJ2-4, with D possibly TRBD1 on 5 matching bases. This CDR3 contains 14 residues. Germline assignment: CDR1 KGHSH and CDR2 LQKENI. Trimming took 3 bases from V and 3 from J, leaving 9 bases between them. CDR3 bases: TGTGCCAGCTCACCCAGGGAAGGCAAAAACATTCAGTACTTC. Protein sequence: CASSPREGKNIQYF.

V gene TRBV7-2 combines with J gene TRBJ1-2; 8 bases are a match to TRBD1. With V trimmed by 3 bases and J by 4 bases, 1 base remained unmatched. The CDR3 totals 13 residues. Germline CDR1 SGHTA, CDR2 FQGNSA. CDR3 loop: CASSFGQGYGYTF. The CDR3 DNA is TGTGCCAGCAGCTTCGGACAGGGCTATGGCTACACCTTC. The variable domain in full, with the rest retrieved from reference TRBV7-2 and TRBJ1-2, is GAGVSQSPSNKVTEKGKDVELRCDPISGHTALYWYRQSLGQGLEFLIYFQGNSAPDKSGLPSDRFSAERTGGSVSTLTIQRTQQEDSAVYLCASSFGQGYGYTFGSGTRLTVV.

The chain recombines TRBV18 with TRBJ1-2; TRBD1 aligns across 7 bases. CDR3 length: 18 amino acids. CDR1 KGHSH and CDR2 LQKENI come from the germline V gene. Germline trimming cut 6 bases from V and 8 bases from J; bases unmatched to any gene: 24. CDR3 sequence reads: CASSRRGLSSGKGDGYTF. The CDR3 bases are TGTGCCAGCTCCCGAAGGGGGCTGAGTTCAGGCAAGGGAGACGGCTACACCTTC.

The rearrangement uses TRBV30 and TRBJ1-3; D call uncertain. Between the trimmed V and J ends, which lost 3 bases and 8 bases, there was a span of 14 bases. CDR3 length: 13 amino acids. CDR1 is GTSNPN, CDR2 SVGIG, per germline (reference sequence). DNA of the CDR3: TGTGCCTGGAGGATCGGACTTTTCGACACCATATATTTT. This sequence encodes CAWRIGLFDTIYF.

The genes are TRBV19 and TRBJ1-1, with 8 nucleotides matching TRBD1. The CDR3 spans 16 residues. CDR1 and CDR2 from the germline V gene are LNHDA and SQIVND (reference sequence). The J segment lost 5 bases and the V segment lost 3 bases, leaving 11 bases of the junction unmatched. CDR3 bases: TGTGCCAGTAGTATCGGGCAGGGGGCGCGTTGGACTGAAGCTTTCTTT. This sequence encodes CASSIGQGARWTEAFF. The complete variable domain, with remaining parts taken from reference TRBV19 and TRBJ1-1, reads DGGITQSPKYLFRKEGQNVTLSCEQNLNHDAMYWYRQDPGQGLRLIYYSQIVNDFQKGDIAEGYSVSREKKESFPLTVTSAQKNPTAFYLCASSIGQGARWTEAFFGQGTRLTVV.

This clone was seen only a few times. This chain links TRBV28 with TRBJ1-5, with 7 bases fitting TRBD1. The CDR3 length is 15 residues. Germline V gene sequence: CDR1 MDHEN, CDR2 SYDVKM. Trimming at V came to 5 bases and at J to 4 bases, leaving 8 bases not matched to a gene. CDR3: CASSPRARGNQPQHF. CDR3 in DNA: TGTGCCAGCAGTCCCAGAGCCAGGGGGAATCAGCCCCAGCATTTT.

The chain carries TRBV20-1 and TRBJ2-2, with D tentatively TRBD1 (5 bases). Germline CDR1 reads DFQATT; CDR2 reads SNEGSKA (reference sequence). Trimming left V 6 bases short and J 5 bases short, with 7 bases between. The CDR3 runs 11 residues. The CDR3 bases are TGCAGTGCCAAGGGGACCGGGGAGCTGTTTTTT. Protein: CSAKGTGELFF.

This chain uses TRBV10-3 with TRBJ1-3; no reliable D call. Germline V gives CDR1 ENHRY, CDR2 SYGVKD. The CDR3 sequence is 15 residues long. V lost 6 bases and J 0 bases, leaving 12 bases between the germline ends. The CDR3 DNA is TGTGCCATCAGGCTCAGTGGCAGCTCTGGAAACACCATATATTTT. It yields the protein CAIRLSGSSGNTIYF.

This clone has only a few counts. The V gene is TRBV28, the J gene TRBJ1-1, with TRBD1 identical over 8 bases. Germline V gene lookup returns CDR1 MDHEN and CDR2 SYDVKM. V shed 5 bases and J 5 bases; nucleotides not matched to a gene: 4. The CDR3 runs to 13 residues. The chain's CDR3 is CASSDRGGTEAFF. In DNA, the CDR3 is TGTGCCAGCAGTGACAGGGGTGGAACTGAAGCTTTCTTT.

This clone was seen only once. The chain employs TRBV18 and TRBJ2-7; the D is unclear. The germline CDR1 and CDR2 sequences are KGHSH and LQKENI. The CDR3 sequence is 14 residues long. The V end lost 2 bases, the J end lost 3 bases, and 11 bases lay between the germline ends. CDR3 nucleotides: TGTGCCAGCTCACCAAAAGGTGGGCACTACGAGCAGTACTTC. Translation: CASSPKGGHYEQYF.

The chain uses TRBV19 and TRBJ2-7; 7 nucleotides align to TRBD2. Germline V gene sequence: CDR1 LNHDA, CDR2 SQIVND (reference sequence). This CDR3 has 15 residues. Unmatched junction bases numbered 7, after V lost 2 bases and J lost 3 bases. The CDR3 loop is CASSISLAANYEQYF. The CDR3 region has the DNA TGTGCCAGTAGTATAAGTCTAGCGGCGAACTACGAGCAGTACTTC.

The rearrangement joins TRBV18 to TRBJ1-1; TRBD1 is a possible D gene (5 bases). This CDR3 comprises 17 residues. V lost 5 bases and J lost 2, with 21 bases in between. The germline CDR1 and CDR2 sequences are KGHSH and LQKENI. The chain's CDR3 is CASSDFQGGGTNTEAFF. CDR3 sequence (DNA): TGTGCCAGCTCAGACTTTCAGGGCGGAGGGACTAACACTGAAGCTTTCTTT.

The chain recombines TRBV6-5 with TRBJ1-1; 8 positions agree with TRBD1. The CDR3 has 13 residues. Looked up from germline, CDR1 is MNHEY and CDR2 is SVGAGI. The CDR3 coding sequence is TGTGGTAGAGGGGGACAGGATGGGACTGAAGCTTTCTTT. Protein product: CGRGGQDGTEAFF.

The chain employs TRBV12-5 and TRBJ2-1; tentative D call: TRBD1 (7 bases). CDR1 and CDR2 from the germline V gene are LGHNT and FRNRAP. The ends were cut back, 0 bases at V and 3 bases at J, with 24 bases in the middle. The CDR3 is 20 amino acids. Here the CDR3 DNA reads TGTGCTAGTGGTTTGGTGTTCCCCAATCTCCAGGGGGGTTTCTACAATGAGCAGTTCTTC. Translated: CASGLVFPNLQGGFYNEQFF. Using reference TRBV12-5 and TRBJ2-1 for the parts outside the CDR3, the full variable domain is DARVTQTPRHKVTEMGQEVTMRCQPILGHNTVFWYRQTMMQGLELLAYFRNRAPLDDSGMPKDRFSAEMPDATLATLKIQPSEPRDSAVYFCASGLVFPNLQGGFYNEQFFGPGTRLTVL.

The chain joins TRBV6-5 to TRBJ1-1, with TRBD1 matching over 8 bases. V lost 5 bases to trimming and J lost 4 bases; unmatched junction nucleotides: 6. CDR3 size: 14 residues. The germline gives CDR1 MNHEY, CDR2 SVGAGI. CDR3 residues: CASSMTGDGTEAFF. The CDR3, as DNA: TGTGCCAGCAGTATGACAGGGGACGGCACTGAAGCTTTCTTT.

The CDR3 DNA reads TGTGCCAGCAGCGGACTAGCGGGAGCCTACAATGAGCAGTTCTTC. Translation gives CASSGLAGAYNEQFF. The chain links TRBV9 to TRBJ2-1, with 12 bases matching TRBD2. Trimming cost V 3 bases and J 2 bases; bases outside gene matches: 0. This CDR3 comprises 15 residues. Per germline, CDR1 SGDLS and CDR2 YYNGEE. The full variable domain, in which reference TRBV9 and TRBJ2-1 provide the parts outside the CDR3, is DSGVTQTPKHLITATGQRVTLRCSPRSGDLSVYWYQQSLDQGLQFLIQYYNGEERAKGNILERFSAQQFPDLHSELNLSSLELGDSALYFCASSGLAGAYNEQFFGPGTRLTVL.

The chain is built from TRBV18 and TRBJ2-5; 7 bases line up with TRBD1. The length of the CDR3 is 14 residues. CDR1 is KGHSH, CDR2 LQKENI, per germline. V gave up 2 bases and J gave up 2 bases; unmatched junction bases: 2. The CDR3 sequence is CASSPRQGQETQYF. In nucleotides, the CDR3 is TGTGCCAGCTCACCAAGACAGGGACAAGAGACCCAGTACTTC.

This chain joins TRBV5-6 and TRBJ2-5; a possible D gene is TRBD2 (5 bases). The CDR3 loop spans 14 amino acids. CDR1 and CDR2 from the germline V gene are SGHDT and YYEEEE. V was cut by 1 base and J by 3 bases, with 10 bases left in between. The CDR3, as DNA: TGTGCCAGCAGCTTGTTTCGGGGAGAAGAGACCCAGTACTTC. Protein product: CASSLFRGEETQYF.

The chain has TRBV5-1 and TRBJ1-2, with D possibly TRBD1 on 6 matching bases. The V end lost 0 bases, the J end lost 4 bases, and 16 bases lay between the germline ends. Germline V gene sequence: CDR1 SGHRS, CDR2 YFSETQ. This CDR3 has 16 amino acids. This CDR3 is CASSLAGDTSIYGYTF. The CDR3, as DNA: TGCGCCAGCAGCTTGGCCGGGGACACCTCCATCTATGGCTACACCTTC.

V gene TRBV5-1 combines with J gene TRBJ2-5; D gene unclear. The CDR3 sequence is 14 residues long. Trimming cost V 3 bases and J 5 bases, with 14 bases left between them. Germline CDR1 SGHRS, CDR2 YFSETQ. CDR3 loop: CASSSLGVGETQYF. The CDR3, as DNA: TGCGCCAGCAGCTCTCTAGGCGTTGGGGAGACCCAGTACTTC.

Only one count was recorded for this clone. V and J are TRBV28 and TRBJ1-2, with a possible D match to TRBD1 (6 bases). The V and J ends lost 2 bases and 4 bases respectively, with 8 bases between them. Germline V lookup: CDR1 MDHEN, CDR2 SYDVKM. The CDR3 covers 13 residues. The CDR3 nucleotides read TGTGCCAGCAGTTTAGGACAGCCCTATGGCTACACCTTC. Translation gives CASSLGQPYGYTF.